The rows below give T cell receptor beta chains drawn from one sample of a study of CD8+ T cells in alopecia areata. The protocol was immunoSEQ multiplex PCR, while the TCRdb copy is restricted to in-frame clones and leaves out a portion. Of about 64,000 clones in the sample, about 40% were seen once. Sequenced input: NKG2D-low CD8+ T cells sorted from blood. All receptors come from a human donor with alopecia areata. Both conserved end residues are part of each CDR3.

J gene,V gene,CDR3 protein
TRBJ2-1,TRBV7-2,CASSSPGSAEQFF
TRBJ1-1,TRBV19,CASRGREAEAFF
TRBJ2-4,TRBV29-1,CSVEDRWTGGSKNIQYF
TRBJ1-5,TRBV23-1,CASSPDRANQPQHF
TRBJ2-1,TRBV29-1,CSVVGREKGLFF
TRBJ2-1,TRBV6-6,CASSYGQEQFF
TRBJ2-3,TRBV29-1,CSVASLADTDTQYF
TRBJ1-5,TRBV11-2,CASSRDSNQPQHF
TRBJ2-7,TRBV30,CAWKKGTDYEQYF
TRBJ2-1,TRBV29-1,CSVEDPRASGGASYNEQFF
TRBJ1-1,TRBV29-1,CSVEGGDYSEAFF
TRBJ2-1,TRBV4-1,CASSQEGLAVDEQFF
TRBJ2-1,TRBV2,CASSPIGREQFF
TRBJ2-7,TRBV7-9,CASSYPERGDYEQYF
TRBJ2-3,TRBV5-1,CASSSRTSGDTQYF
TRBJ2-7,TRBV13,CASAVGVRVHEQYF
TRBJ2-5,TRBV6-6,CASSSPGETQYF